This paragraph covers one T cell receptor (beta chain) sequence. Its antigen is not identified. Treatment for all HIV-infected participants took place in the United States. This entry belongs to a study of long-term antiretroviral therapy in people with HIV. Findings and limits, study-wide: Repertoire dominance by clones expanded before ART was seen at all time points. Information pertaining to ART adherence, viral resistance or therapeutic modifications was not obtained.

With survey level as its setting, the immunoSEQ assay was v3.0. Method: immunoSEQ multiplex PCR; TCRdb's copy keeps in-frame clones and lacks some. This table holds around 9,200 clones, roughly 80% found once. Trimming stripped 2 bases from V and 4 bases from J, with 13 bases between. The CDR3 spans 15 residues. The germline gives CDR1 SGDLS, CDR2 YYNGEE. The rearrangement joins TRBV9 to TRBJ1-5; D is ambiguous. The sample consisted of unsorted PBMCs, taken 0.6 years before starting antiretroviral therapy. This sequence originates from a man in his forties or fifties with HIV. In DNA, the CDR3 is TGTGCCAGCAGCGTGGGAGGACTGGGAAATCAGCCCCAGCATTTT. The encoded protein is CASSVGGLGNQPQHF.